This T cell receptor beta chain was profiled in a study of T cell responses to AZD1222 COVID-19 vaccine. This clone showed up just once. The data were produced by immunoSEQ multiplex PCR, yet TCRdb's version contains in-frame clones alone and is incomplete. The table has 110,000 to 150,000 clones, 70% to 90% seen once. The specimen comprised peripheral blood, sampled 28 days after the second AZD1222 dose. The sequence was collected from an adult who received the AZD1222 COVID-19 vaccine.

This CDR3 reads CASSPTGAGKPQHF. In nucleotides, the CDR3 is TGTGCCAGCAGCCCAACGGGGGCAGGTAAGCCCCAGCATTTT. This chain connects TRBV7-2 to TRBJ1-5, with a weak D call TRBD1 (6 bases). In germline, CDR1 is SGHTA, CDR2 FQGNSA. Trimming stripped 5 bases from V and 8 bases from J, with 16 bases between. The CDR3 extends over 14 amino acids.